The clone carrying this T cell receptor beta chain was picked up a small number of times. What it binds is not known. The sample belongs to a study of T cells after yellow fever vaccination. The authors made TCR cDNA by 5'RACE template switching, adding a universal primer site and UMIs. Using its own MiXCR run on the 5' RACE reads, TCRdb lists one record per CDR3 protein. The sample records under 600,000 distinct CDR3 sequences, less than 25% being singletons. The V gene end was trimmed by 2 bases and the J gene end by 0 bases; junction bases not matched to a gene: 10. Germline CDR1 reads SGHRS; CDR2 reads YFSETQ. The CDR3 is made up of 20 amino acids. Study-wide points: Abundant bulk-derived clonotypes could contaminate FACS-sorted repertoires. Only a small proportion of the clonotypes turned up in both the CD4 and the CD8 compartments, likely arising from convergent recombination. The secondary response peaked faster, at day 5 versus 15, but was weaker.

The chain is built from TRBV5-1 and TRBJ2-6; 11 bases align to TRBD1. The clonotype originates from a man younger than 35 who received the YFV17D yellow fever vaccine. The sequencing here drew on PBMCs, taken 21 days after the first yellow fever vaccination. For the CDR3, the DNA is TGCGCCAGCAGCTTCCCGCGGGACAGGGGGAAAAGCTCTGGGGCCAACGTCCTGACTTTC. It specifies CASSFPRDRGKSSGANVLTF.